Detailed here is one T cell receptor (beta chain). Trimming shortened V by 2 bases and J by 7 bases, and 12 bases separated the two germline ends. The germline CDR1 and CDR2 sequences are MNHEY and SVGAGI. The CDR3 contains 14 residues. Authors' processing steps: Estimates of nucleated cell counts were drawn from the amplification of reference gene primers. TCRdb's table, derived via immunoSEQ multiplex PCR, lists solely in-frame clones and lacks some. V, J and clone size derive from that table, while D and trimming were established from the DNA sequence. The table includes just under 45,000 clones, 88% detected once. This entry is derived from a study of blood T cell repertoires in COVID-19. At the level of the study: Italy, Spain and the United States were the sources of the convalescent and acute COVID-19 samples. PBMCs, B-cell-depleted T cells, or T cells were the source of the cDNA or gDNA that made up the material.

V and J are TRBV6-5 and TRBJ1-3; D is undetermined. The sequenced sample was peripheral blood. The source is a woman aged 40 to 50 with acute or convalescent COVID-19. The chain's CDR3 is CASSYGALGNTIYF. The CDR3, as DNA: TGTGCCAGCAGTTACGGAGCTCTTGGGAACACCATATATTTT.